The 32 T cell receptor beta chains reported below all come from one sample, sequenced in a study of blood T cell repertoires in COVID-19. Profiling relied on immunoSEQ multiplex PCR, and the TCRdb table lists in-frame clones only, not all of them. The sample contains fewer than 250,000 clones, about 83% of which appear only once. Sequencing was carried out using PBMCs or T cells enriched from blood (not recorded which). All receptors come from a woman in her thirties or forties who had recovered from COVID-19.

This chain links TRBV2 with TRBJ2-1, with 12 bases aligning to TRBD2. The junction had 3 bases not matched to a gene; V was cut back by 8 bases and J by 7 bases. CDR1 and CDR2 from the germline V gene are SNHLY and FYNNEI. This CDR3 contains 13 residues. The CDR3 bases are TGTGCCAGCCTAGCGGGAGGGCCGAATGAGCAGTTCTTC. Translating it yields CASLAGGPNEQFF.

This sequence joins TRBV24-1 and TRBJ1-5, with 10 bases lining up with TRBD1. Per germline, CDR1 KGHDR and CDR2 SFDVKD. This CDR3 comprises 15 residues. V trimming: 4 bases; J trimming: 6 bases; junction bases outside the gene matches: 5. The CDR3 spells CATSEPGTGAQPQHF. As DNA, the CDR3 is TGTGCCACCAGTGAGCCCGGGACAGGGGCTCAGCCCCAGCATTTT.

This sequence joins TRBV5-3 and TRBJ1-6; weak D call: TRBD1 (5 bases). TRBV5-3 is reported as an ORF; its role is uncertain. The V gene lost 4 bases and the J gene lost 5 bases, with 19 bases spanning the gap. This CDR3 spans 17 amino acids. The CDR3 DNA reads TGTGCCAGAAGCAGCGATCGTCCAGGGAAAAATAATTCACCCCTCCACTTT. It yields the protein CARSSDRPGKNNSPLHF.

A single count supports this clone. The J gene is TRBJ2-1, the V gene TRBV27; D may be TRBD2 (6 bases). V lost 2 bases and J lost 4, with 12 bases in between. The CDR3 loop spans 15 amino acids. From germline, CDR1 is MNHEY and CDR2 SMNVEV (reference sequence). The CDR3 nucleotides are TGTGCCAGCAGTTTAACGGGAGATCCGTACAATGAGCAGTTCTTC. Translation gives CASSLTGDPYNEQFF.

V gene TRBV6-1 combines with J gene TRBJ1-5; D is possibly TRBD1 (5 bases). The CDR3 is 15 amino acids. Between the trimmed V and J ends, which lost 1 base and 2 bases, there was a span of 9 bases. CDR1 is MNHNS, CDR2 SASEGT, per germline. CDR3 in amino acids: CASSEGGTGNQPQHF. CDR3 DNA sequence: TGTGCCAGCAGTGAAGGCGGGACGGGCAATCAGCCCCAGCATTTT.

This chain uses TRBV7-2 with TRBJ1-1, with D uncertain. CDR3 length equals 14 residues. V was trimmed by 2 bases and J by 1 base, leaving 8 bases between them. CDR1 and CDR2 from the germline V gene are SGHTA and FQGNSA. The CDR3 protein is CASSLSKANTEAFF. The CDR3 bases are TGTGCCAGCAGCTTAAGTAAAGCGAACACTGAAGCTTTCTTT. The full variable domain, its missing parts supplied by reference TRBV7-2 and TRBJ1-1, is GAGVSQSPSNKVTEKGKDVELRCDPISGHTALYWYRQSLGQGLEFLIYFQGNSAPDKSGLPSDRFSAERTGGSVSTLTIQRTQQEDSAVYLCASSLSKANTEAFFGQGTRLTVV.

The chain combines TRBV5-1 with TRBJ2-1; D is possibly TRBD2 (5 bases). Trimming shortened V by 2 bases and J by 6 bases, and 15 bases separated the two germline ends. This CDR3 region has 15 residues. Germline CDR1 and CDR2: SGHRS and YFSETQ. CDR3: CASSLADHKINEQFF. The DNA of the CDR3 is TGCGCCAGCAGCTTAGCGGACCACAAAATCAATGAGCAGTTCTTC.

The V and J genes are TRBV3-1 (or the pseudogene TRBV3-2) and TRBJ1-2; D is perhaps TRBD1 (5 bases). Trimming shortened V by 1 base and J by 4 bases, and 13 bases separated the two germline ends. The CDR3 sequence is 15 residues long. The V gene's germline CDR1 is LGHDT and CDR2 YNNKEL (reference sequence). CDR3 loop: CASSQGPGGSYGYTF. The DNA of the CDR3 is TGTGCCAGCAGCCAAGGTCCGGGGGGATCCTATGGCTACACCTTC.

The rearrangement links TRBV7-9 to TRBJ2-1, with 8 bases identical to TRBD1. With V trimmed by 5 bases and J by 5 bases, 5 bases remained unmatched. The CDR3 extends over 14 amino acids. Germline values: CDR1 SEHNR, CDR2 FQNEAQ (reference sequence). The CDR3 DNA follows: TGTGCCAGCAGCCCCTGGACAGGGCACAATGAGCAGTTCTTC. Encoded protein: CASSPWTGHNEQFF.

This chain links TRBV9 with TRBJ1-2, with 9 bases identical to TRBD1. J was trimmed by 8 bases and V by 3 bases; bases with no gene match: 14. The germline V gene has CDR1 SGDLS and CDR2 YYNGEE. This CDR3 has 16 residues. The CDR3 reads CASSGKPGQGLWGYTF. Written as DNA, the CDR3 is TGTGCCAGCAGCGGAAAACCGGGACAGGGACTTTGGGGCTACACCTTC.

CDR3 amino acids: CASTGDRVRHSNQPQHF. CDR3 DNA sequence: TGTGCCAGTACCGGGGACAGGGTGAGGCATAGCAATCAGCCCCAGCATTTT. The rearrangement links TRBV19 to TRBJ1-5; 9 positions agree with TRBD1. The CDR3 sequence is 17 residues long. After removal of 7 bases from V and 0 bases from J, the junction contained 10 bases not matched to a gene. The germline V gene encodes CDR1 LNHDA and CDR2 SQIVND (reference sequence).

The chain couples TRBV4-3 to TRBJ2-1; 7 positions match TRBD2. CDR1 LGHNA and CDR2 YSLEER come from the germline V gene. The J segment lost 4 bases and the V segment lost 0 bases, leaving 3 bases of the junction unmatched. This CDR3 spans 15 amino acids. The CDR3 loop is CASSQEASGYNEQFF. The DNA for the CDR3 is TGCGCCAGCAGCCAAGAAGCTAGCGGATACAATGAGCAGTTCTTC.

V and J are TRBV2 and TRBJ2-5, with 9 bases lining up with TRBD2. The trim removed 4 bases at V and 2 bases at J, leaving 2 bases unmatched. Germline values: CDR1 SNHLY, CDR2 FYNNEI. The CDR3 is made up of 14 amino acids. In nucleotides, the CDR3 is TGTGCCAGCAGTGGGACTAGCGCACAAGAGACCCAGTACTTC. Encoded protein: CASSGTSAQETQYF. The whole variable domain, filled in from reference TRBV2 and TRBJ2-5, reads EPEVTQTPSHQVTQMGQEVILRCVPISNHLYFYWYRQILGQKVEFLVSFYNNEISEKSEIFDDQFSVERPDGSNFTLKIRSTKLEDSAMYFCASSGTSAQETQYFGPGTRLLVL.

The V gene is TRBV7-3, the J gene TRBJ2-6; no definite D call. CDR1 and CDR2 (germline): SGHTA, FQGTGA. V was clipped by 2 bases and J by 0 bases, with 5 bases between them. The CDR3 spans 15 residues. The CDR3, as DNA: TGTGCCAGCAGCTTAGGCCTCTCTGGGGCCAACGTCCTGACTTTC. Translation: CASSLGLSGANVLTF.

There are a few counts of this clone. This rearrangement joins TRBV24-1 to TRBJ1-2; D is perhaps TRBD1 (6 bases). The CDR3 has 13 residues. The V end was cut by 4 bases, the J end by 5 bases, with 10 bases between. Germline CDR1 and CDR2: KGHDR and SFDVKD. This chain's CDR3 is CATSDPQGYGYTF. CDR3 DNA: TGTGCCACCAGTGACCCCCAGGGGTATGGCTACACCTTC.

The chain couples TRBV4-1 to TRBJ2-7, with D hard to call. Trimming removed 0 bases at V and 2 bases at J, with 11 bases between. The CDR3 has 15 residues. The germline V gene encodes CDR1 MGHRA and CDR2 YSYEKL. This chain's CDR3 is CASSQEPRQAYEQYF. CDR3 sequence (DNA): TGCGCCAGCAGCCAAGAACCACGGCAGGCCTACGAGCAGTACTTC.

The chain recombines TRBV12-3 or TRBV12-4 with TRBJ2-7, with TRBD1 as a possible D gene (5 bases). V lost 6 bases, J lost 3 bases, and 12 bases lay in between. This CDR3 has 13 residues. CDR3 loop: CASRWQGSYEQYF. CDR3 in DNA: TGTGCCAGCAGGTGGCAGGGAAGCTACGAGCAGTACTTC.

The chain joins TRBV5-4 to TRBJ2-5, with 9 bases fitting TRBD1. This CDR3 is 15 amino acids long. With 3 bases clipped from V and 4 bases from J, the junction kept 7 bases outside the gene matches. Per germline, CDR1 SGHNT and CDR2 YYREEE (reference sequence). The CDR3 DNA sequence: TGTGCCAGCAGCTGGGGGACAGGGTTGCGAGAGACCCAGTACTTC. Its protein is CASSWGTGLRETQYF. Supplemented by reference TRBV5-4 and TRBJ2-5, the full variable domain reads ETGVTQSPTHLIKTRGQQVTLRCSSQSGHNTVSWYQQALGQGPQFIFQYYREEENGRGNFPPRFSGLQFPNYSSELNVNALELDDSALYLCASSWGTGLRETQYFGPGTRLLVL.

In this sample, this clone turned up a few times. V gene TRBV5-1 combines with J gene TRBJ2-2, with a weak D call TRBD1 (5 bases). The CDR3 totals 15 residues. The V end lost 3 bases, the J end lost 0 bases, and 9 bases lay between the germline ends. Germline CDR1 SGHRS, CDR2 YFSETQ. CDR3 amino acids: CASSSDTTNTGELFF. The DNA of the CDR3 is TGCGCCAGCAGCTCGGACACGACGAACACCGGGGAGCTGTTTTTT.

The V gene is TRBV7-2, the J gene TRBJ1-4; 7 bases align to TRBD1. Germline CDR1 is SGHTA and CDR2 is FQGNSA. V shed 5 bases, J shed 10 bases, and the junction held 10 bases outside the gene matches. The CDR3 sequence is 14 residues long. Here the CDR3 DNA reads TGTGCCAGCAGCCCCAGGGGGAGTCAAGGAAAACTGTTTTTT. Its protein product is CASSPRGSQGKLFF.

The genes are TRBV29-1 and TRBJ2-7; 8 positions match TRBD1. The CDR3 extends over 12 amino acids. Germline values: CDR1 SQVTM, CDR2 ANQGSEA. The J segment lost 5 bases and the V segment lost 6 bases, leaving 6 bases of the junction unmatched. CDR3 in amino acids: CSVGQGPHEQYF. CDR3 coding DNA: TGCAGCGTCGGACAGGGACCCCACGAGCAGTACTTC.

The V gene is TRBV13, the J gene TRBJ2-1, with D perhaps matching TRBD2 (6 bases). Germline V gene sequence: CDR1 PRHDT, CDR2 FYEKMQ (reference sequence). V dropped 2 bases and J dropped 0 bases, with 23 bases sitting between them. The CDR3 runs to 20 residues. The CDR3 spells CASSLTVTGVRWSSYNEQFF. CDR3 bases: TGTGCCAGCAGCTTAACTGTAACGGGGGTCCGATGGTCCTCCTACAATGAGCAGTTCTTC. Combining the CDR3 with reference TRBV13 and TRBJ2-1 gives the whole variable domain AAGVIQSPRHLIKEKRETATLKCYPIPRHDTVYWYQQGPGQDPQFLISFYEKMQSDKGSIPDRFSAQQFSDYHSELNMSSLELGDSALYFCASSLTVTGVRWSSYNEQFFGPGTRLTVL.

This clone appeared once. The rearrangement uses TRBV11-3 and TRBJ2-3; TRBD1 agrees at 7 bases. The V and J ends lost 4 bases and 0 bases, in that order; junction bases with no gene match: 4. This CDR3 is built from 15 residues. Germline CDR1 reads SGHNT; CDR2 reads YENEEA. CDR3 coding DNA: TGTGCCAGCAGCTCGCAGGGGGTGAGCACAGATACGCAGTATTTT. Translating gives CASSSQGVSTDTQYF.

CDR3 coding DNA: TGCGCCAGCAGCTTGGATCCCGGGGGGCCTCTTTGGGGTTCACCCCTCCACTTT. Protein sequence: CASSLDPGGPLWGSPLHF. The chain uses TRBV5-1 and TRBJ1-6; D is possibly TRBD1 (6 bases). This CDR3 is built from 18 residues. Trimming took 0 bases from V and 9 from J, leaving 22 bases between them. CDR1 is SGHRS, CDR2 YFSETQ, per germline.

This clone occurred a few times. The chain uses TRBV28 and TRBJ1-5, with TRBD1 as a possible D gene (5 bases). Germline V gene data show CDR1 as MDHEN and CDR2 as SYDVKM. V dropped 4 bases and J dropped 6 bases, with 10 bases sitting between them. CDR3 size: 13 residues. CDR3 protein: CASSSGSAQPQHF. As DNA, the CDR3 is TGTGCCAGCAGTTCAGGGTCGGCTCAGCCCCAGCATTTT.

The chain employs TRBV15 and TRBJ2-7; 13 positions agree with TRBD2. The CDR3 covers 16 residues. Germline CDR1 reads LNHNV; CDR2 reads YYDKDF (reference sequence). V lost 0 bases, J lost 3 bases, and 2 bases stayed unmatched. The CDR3 nucleotides read TGTGCCACCAGCAGAGACGGGACTAGCGGGAACTACGAGCAGTACGTC. It encodes CATSRDGTSGNYEQYV.

This chain joins TRBV5-5 and TRBJ2-3; tentatively, D is TRBD2 (6 bases). Looked up from germline, CDR1 is SGHKS and CDR2 is YYEKEE (reference sequence). The CDR3 length is 15 residues. V was shortened by 4 bases and J by 0 bases, with 12 bases between the two germline ends. In nucleotides, the CDR3 is TGTGCCAGCAGCCCCGTCGGGACTAGCACAGATACGCAGTATTTT. This sequence encodes CASSPVGTSTDTQYF.

The chain uses TRBV6-2 or TRBV6-3 and TRBJ1-1; D is unclear. This CDR3 contains 13 residues. Trimming shortened V by 2 bases and J by 1 base, and 5 bases separated the two germline ends. CDR1 is MNHEY and CDR2 is SVGEGT in the germline V gene. In DNA form, the CDR3 reads TGTGCCAGCAGTTACCTAAGGAACACTGAAGCTTTCTTT. This sequence encodes CASSYLRNTEAFF.

CDR3 bases: TGTGCCAGCAGCTTAGTCGGACAGGGAGATGGCTACACCTTC. Protein: CASSLVGQGDGYTF. The chain is built from TRBV11-2 and TRBJ1-2; 8 bases fit TRBD1. V dropped 1 base and J dropped 6; count of bases not matched to a gene: 4. This CDR3 has 14 residues. The germline V gene has CDR1 SGHAT and CDR2 FQNNGV.

This chain joins TRBV18 and TRBJ2-3; 15 bases map to TRBD2. In germline, CDR1 is KGHSH, CDR2 LQKENI. J gave up 5 bases and V 10 bases, and 4 bases lay outside the gene matches. The CDR3 covers 14 residues. Here the CDR3 DNA reads TGTGCCACCAGGACTAGCGGGAGGGGAGATACGCAGTATTTT. Its translation: CATRTSGRGDTQYF.

This clone was seen only a few times. The chain carries TRBV10-1 and TRBJ2-2, with 10 bases lining up with TRBD2. The germline gives CDR1 WNHNN, CDR2 SYGVQD (reference sequence). The CDR3 length is 15 residues. After removal of 3 bases from V and 6 bases from J, the junction contained 4 bases not matched to a gene. CDR3 region: CASSDSLAGAGELFF. The CDR3, as DNA: TGCGCCAGCAGTGATAGTCTAGCGGGAGCCGGGGAGCTGTTTTTT.

The chain employs TRBV2 and TRBJ2-1, with D possibly matching TRBD2 (6 bases). V shed 6 bases and J shed 5 bases, with 14 bases lying between them. Germline V CDR1 and CDR2: SNHLY, FYNNEI. This CDR3 is 14 amino acids long. The CDR3 protein is CASSGDSLNNEQFF. The CDR3 DNA is TGTGCCAGCAGCGGGGACTCCCTCAACAATGAGCAGTTCTTC.